Reported below is one T cell receptor (beta chain). How the authors handled the data: Amplification from reference gene primers served as the basis for estimated nucleated cell counts. Sequencing used immunoSEQ multiplex PCR; TCRdb keeps in-frame clones, though not all of them. That table gives V, J and clone size, and the DNA gave D and trimming. The sample contains tens of thousands of clones, 77% of which appear only once. Germline V CDR1 and CDR2: MDHEN, SYDVKM. With 6 bases removed from V and 3 bases from J, the gap between germline ends came to 11 bases. CDR3 size: 14 residues. This entry comes from a study of blood T cell repertoires in COVID-19.

The specimen sequenced was peripheral blood. The receptor was isolated from a woman between 70 and 85 years old with acute or convalescent COVID-19. The chain is built from TRBV28 and TRBJ1-4, with TRBD1 as a possible D gene (5 bases). The CDR3 here is CASSSGTPNEKLFF. In DNA form, the CDR3 reads TGTGCCAGCAGCTCAGGGACTCCTAATGAAAAACTGTTTTTT.